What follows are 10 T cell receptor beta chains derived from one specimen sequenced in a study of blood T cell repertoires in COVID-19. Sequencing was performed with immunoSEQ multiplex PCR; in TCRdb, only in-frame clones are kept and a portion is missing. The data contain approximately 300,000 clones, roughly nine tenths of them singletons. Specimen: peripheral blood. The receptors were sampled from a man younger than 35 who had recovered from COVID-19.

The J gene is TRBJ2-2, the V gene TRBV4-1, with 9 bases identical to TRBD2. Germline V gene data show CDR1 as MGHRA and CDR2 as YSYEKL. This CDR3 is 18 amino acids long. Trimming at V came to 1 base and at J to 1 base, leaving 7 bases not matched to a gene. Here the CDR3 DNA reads TGCGCCAGCAGCCAAGGGGGTAGCGGGAGTTTGAACACCGGGGAGCTGTTTTTT. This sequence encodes CASSQGGSGSLNTGELFF.

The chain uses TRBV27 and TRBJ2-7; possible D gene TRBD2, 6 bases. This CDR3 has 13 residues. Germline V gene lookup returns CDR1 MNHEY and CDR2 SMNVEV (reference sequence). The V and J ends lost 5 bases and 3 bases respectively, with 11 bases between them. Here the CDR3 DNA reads TGTGCCAGCAGTACCATCGGGGGCTACGAGCAGTACTTC. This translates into CASSTIGGYEQYF.

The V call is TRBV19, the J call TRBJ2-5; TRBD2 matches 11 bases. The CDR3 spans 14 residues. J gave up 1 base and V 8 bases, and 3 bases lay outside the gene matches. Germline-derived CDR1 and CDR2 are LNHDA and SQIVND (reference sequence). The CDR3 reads CASGGLAAQETQYF. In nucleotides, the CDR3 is TGTGCCAGTGGGGGACTAGCGGCCCAAGAGACCCAGTACTTC.

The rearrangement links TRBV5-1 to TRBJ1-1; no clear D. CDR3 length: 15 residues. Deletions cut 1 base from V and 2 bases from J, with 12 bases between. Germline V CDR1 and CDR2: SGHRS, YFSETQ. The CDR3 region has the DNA TGCGCCAGCAGCTTGTCCCCGGGAACCAACACTGAAGCTTTCTTT. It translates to CASSLSPGTNTEAFF.

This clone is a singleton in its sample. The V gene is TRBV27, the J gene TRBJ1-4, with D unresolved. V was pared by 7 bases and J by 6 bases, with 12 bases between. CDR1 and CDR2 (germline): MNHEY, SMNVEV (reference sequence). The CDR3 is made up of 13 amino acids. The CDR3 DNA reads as TGTGCCAGCATGAAACAGACGGATGAAAAACTGTTTTTT. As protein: CASMKQTDEKLFF.

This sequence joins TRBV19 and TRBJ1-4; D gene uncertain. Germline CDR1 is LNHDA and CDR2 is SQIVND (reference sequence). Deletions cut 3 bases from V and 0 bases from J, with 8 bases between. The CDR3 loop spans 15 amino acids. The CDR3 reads CASSITLATNEKLFF. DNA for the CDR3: TGTGCCAGTAGTATCACACTAGCAACTAATGAAAAACTGTTTTTT.

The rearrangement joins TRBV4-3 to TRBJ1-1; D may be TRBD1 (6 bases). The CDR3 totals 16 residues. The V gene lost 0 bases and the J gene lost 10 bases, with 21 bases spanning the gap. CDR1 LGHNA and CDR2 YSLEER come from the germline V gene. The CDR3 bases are TGCGCCAGCAGCCAAGAAGCGGGAACCCGGACAGCGGCAGCTTTCTTT. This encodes CASSQEAGTRTAAAFF.

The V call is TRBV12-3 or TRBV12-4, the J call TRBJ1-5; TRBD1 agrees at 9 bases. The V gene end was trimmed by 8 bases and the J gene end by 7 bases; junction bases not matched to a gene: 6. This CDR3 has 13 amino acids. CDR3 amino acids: CASVQGAGQPQHF. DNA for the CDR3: TGTGCCAGCGTACAGGGGGCTGGACAGCCCCAGCATTTT.

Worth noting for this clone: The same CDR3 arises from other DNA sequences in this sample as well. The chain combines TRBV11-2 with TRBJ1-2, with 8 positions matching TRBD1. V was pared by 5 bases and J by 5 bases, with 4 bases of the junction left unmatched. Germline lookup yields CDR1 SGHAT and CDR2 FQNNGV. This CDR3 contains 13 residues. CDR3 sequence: CASSPGGAYGYTF. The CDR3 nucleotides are TGTGCCAGCAGCCCAGGGGGCGCTTATGGCTACACCTTC.

CDR3 coding DNA: TGTGCCAGCAGTTCACAGGGGAGCAATCAGCCCCAGCATTTT. Its protein product is CASSSQGSNQPQHF. The V and J genes are TRBV6-2 or TRBV6-3 and TRBJ1-5; 7 nucleotides align to TRBD1. In germline, CDR1 is MNHEY, CDR2 SVGEGT. With V trimmed by 4 bases and J by 1 base, 1 base remained unmatched. The CDR3 is made up of 14 amino acids.